The clone carrying this TCR beta chain was seen more than once but under ten times. The sample comes from a study of blood T cells in healthy people across ages. With a J-beta primer mix and a sample-barcoded 5' primer, a second PCR ran about 6 to 11 cycles. TCRdb processed the 5' RACE reads anew with MiXCR; each CDR3 protein has one entry. This table has roughly 1.6 million distinct CDR3 sequences, about 35% appearing once. The CDR3 consists of 16 residues. Germline trimming cut 5 bases from V and 5 bases from J; bases unmatched to any gene: 9. CDR1 is SGHVS, CDR2 FQNEAQ, per germline. V is TRBV7-8 and J is TRBJ2-3; TRBD1 matches 11 bases. What was sequenced was blood. This TCR was recovered from a woman aged 30 to 39 in good health. CDR3 coding DNA: TGTGCCAGCAGCCCGGGACAGGGGGGACGGGAAGATACGCAGTATTTT. Its protein product is CASSPGQGGREDTQYF.